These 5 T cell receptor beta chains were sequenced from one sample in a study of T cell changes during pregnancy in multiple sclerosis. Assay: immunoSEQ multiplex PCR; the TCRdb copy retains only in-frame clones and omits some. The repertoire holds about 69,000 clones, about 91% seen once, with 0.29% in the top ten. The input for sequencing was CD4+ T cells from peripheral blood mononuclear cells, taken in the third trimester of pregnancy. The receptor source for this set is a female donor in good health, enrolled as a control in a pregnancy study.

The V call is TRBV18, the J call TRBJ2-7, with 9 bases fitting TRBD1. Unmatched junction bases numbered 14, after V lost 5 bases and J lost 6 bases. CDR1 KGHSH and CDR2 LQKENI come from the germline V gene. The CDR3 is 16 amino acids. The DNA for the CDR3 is TGTGCCAGCTCAACAATATCGCTAGTGACAGGGGGCGAGCAGTACTTC. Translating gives CASSTISLVTGGEQYF.

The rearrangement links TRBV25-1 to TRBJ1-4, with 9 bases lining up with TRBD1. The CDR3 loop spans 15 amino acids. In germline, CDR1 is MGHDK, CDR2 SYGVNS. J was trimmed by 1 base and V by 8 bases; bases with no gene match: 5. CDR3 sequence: CASAMTGGTNEKLFF. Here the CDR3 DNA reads TGTGCCAGCGCCATGACAGGGGGAACTAATGAAAAACTGTTTTTT.

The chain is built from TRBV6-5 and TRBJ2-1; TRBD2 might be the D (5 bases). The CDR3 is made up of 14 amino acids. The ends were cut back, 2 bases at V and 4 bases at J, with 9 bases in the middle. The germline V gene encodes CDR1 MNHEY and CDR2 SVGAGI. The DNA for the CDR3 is TGTGCCAGCAGTTACACCGGGGAGTACAATGAGCAGTTCTTC. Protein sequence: CASSYTGEYNEQFF.

Here the CDR3 DNA reads TGTGCCTGGATTTTGACAGGGGGCGAACGAGGCTACACCTTC. Translated: CAWILTGGERGYTF. J is TRBJ1-2 and V is TRBV30, with 10 bases fitting TRBD1. This CDR3 region has 14 residues. The trim removed 4 bases at V and 8 bases at J, leaving 10 bases unmatched. Germline-derived CDR1 and CDR2 are GTSNPN and SVGIG (reference sequence).

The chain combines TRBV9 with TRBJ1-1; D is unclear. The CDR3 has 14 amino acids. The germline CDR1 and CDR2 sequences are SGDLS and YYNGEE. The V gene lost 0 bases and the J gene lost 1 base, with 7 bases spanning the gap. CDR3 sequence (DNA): TGTGCCAGCAGCGTAGCTCCGGGGAACACTGAAGCTTTCTTT. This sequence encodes CASSVAPGNTEAFF. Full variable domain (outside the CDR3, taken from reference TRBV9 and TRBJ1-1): DSGVTQTPKHLITATGQRVTLRCSPRSGDLSVYWYQQSLDQGLQFLIQYYNGEERAKGNILERFSAQQFPDLHSELNLSSLELGDSALYFCASSVAPGNTEAFFGQGTRLTVV.